This is a list of T cell receptor beta chains from one sample in a study of shared clonotypes between healthy human individuals. Sequenced by immunoSEQ multiplex PCR; TCRdb stores in-frame clones only, minus some. The repertoire holds some 1,100,000 clones, with about 84% as singletons. Sequencing was done on a sample of memory CD4+ T cells from PBMCs. Every receptor here comes from a man aged 18 to 35 in good health. Some clones in this sample may be carry-over from other donors' samples. Both conserved end residues are part of each CDR3. The D gene is left open where the match is weak. A row's size may be missing; if present it is once, few, many or a size class.

size	D	V	J	length	DNA	CDR3
NA	TRBD1	TRBV10-2	TRBJ2-3	14	TGCGCCAGCAGGACTGGTGACAGGGGCGATACGCAGTATTTT	CASRTGDRGDTQYF
NA	NA	TRBV19	TRBJ2-7	14	TGTGCCAGTAGTATGGGGCAGGGCTCCTACGAGCAGTACTTC	CASSMGQGSYEQYF
NA	TRBD1	TRBV5-1	TRBJ1-1	14	TGCGCCAGCAGCGAAGGGACAGGGAACCCTGAAGCTTTCTTT	CASSEGTGNPEAFF
NA	NA	TRBV4-1	TRBJ2-7	17	TGCGCCAGCAGCCAAGTATTCATTACAGGGATCTCCTACGAGCAGTACTTC	CASSQVFITGISYEQYF
NA	TRBD2	TRBV15	TRBJ2-7	12	TGTGCCACCAGCAGGTCCAGCGGGAGCTGTTACTTC	CATSRSSGSCYF
NA	TRBD1	TRBV9	TRBJ2-2	16	TGTGCCAGCAGCGTAGGAGGCAGACAGGGCACCGGGGAGCTGTTTTTT	CASSVGGRQGTGELFF
NA	NA	TRBV7-3	TRBJ2-2	14	TGTGCCAGCAGCTTGGGGGCGAACACCGGGGAGCTGTTTTTT	CASSLGANTGELFF
few	NA	TRBV28	TRBJ2-7	15	TGTGCCAGCAGTTCCCCCGGGACCAATCCCTACGAGCAGTACTTC	CASSSPGTNPYEQYF
NA	NA	TRBV7-9	TRBJ2-7	16	TGTGCCAGCAGCTTTTCTTCCGGGACGGTGCCTTACGAGCAGTACTTC	CASSFSSGTVPYEQYF
NA	NA	TRBV28	TRBJ2-1	15	TGTGCCAGCAGTAAGCCTGGGGGGCCCTACAATGAGCAGTTCTTC	CASSKPGGPYNEQFF
many	NA	TRBV9	TRBJ1-5	15	TGTGCCAGCAGCCCAACAGGACTCCTTAATCAGCCCCAGCATTTT	CASSPTGLLNQPQHF
many	TRBD2	TRBV10-1	TRBJ2-2	13	TGCGCCAGCACCCCGGGGGGCACCGGGGAGCTGTTTTTT	CASTPGGTGELFF
many	NA	TRBV7-2	TRBJ2-2	14	TGTGCCAGCAGCTTATCAGGGGCCACCGGGGAGCTGTTTTTT	CASSLSGATGELFF
once	NA	TRBV19	TRBJ2-2	13	TGTGCCAGTAAGTCACGCCCCACCGGGGAGCTGTTTTTT	CASKSRPTGELFF
NA	NA	TRBV29-1	TRBJ1-1	13	TGCAGCGGAGCAAGGATCGGAAACACTGAAGCTTTCTTT	CSGARIGNTEAFF
NA	NA	TRBV5-6	TRBJ2-5	13	TGTGCCAGCAGCTTAAACGGGGCAGAGACCCAGTACTTC	CASSLNGAETQYF
NA	TRBD2	TRBV10-3	TRBJ2-2	15	TGTGCCATCAAAGGGACTAGCGGCTCGACCGGGGAGCTGTTTTTT	CAIKGTSGSTGELFF
NA	NA	TRBV4-3	TRBJ1-2	13	TGCGCCAGCAGTCTAGGAGGGAACTATGGCTACACCTTC	CASSLGGNYGYTF
NA	NA	TRBV5-1	TRBJ1-4	14	TGCGCCAGCAGCAGGACAGCGGAGGGGGAAAAACTGTTTTTT	CASSRTAEGEKLFF
NA	NA	TRBV6-6	TRBJ2-6	12	TGTGCCAGCAAGGACGGGGCCAACGTCCTGACTTTC	CASKDGANVLTF
few	TRBD2	TRBV5-4	TRBJ2-1	16	TGTGCCAGCAGCTTGGCTAGCGGGAGGATTAACAATGAGCAGTTCTTC	CASSLASGRINNEQFF
NA	NA	TRBV9	TRBJ1-3	15	TGTGCCAGCAGCGAAAGTTGGGGGACTGGAAACACCATATATTTT	CASSESWGTGNTIYF
NA	NA	TRBV4-1	TRBJ2-5	14	TGCGCCAGCAGCCAACCCCAGACTCCGGGGGAGCAGTACTTC	CASSQPQTPGEQYF
NA	NA	TRBV7-9	TRBJ2-3	14	TGTGCCAGCACCAAGGGGTGGGACACAGATACGCAGTATTTT	CASTKGWDTDTQYF
NA	NA	TRBV28	TRBJ1-5	16	TGTGCCAGCAGTTTTATTTTGGGGGGAAGCAATCAGCCCCAGCATTTT	CASSFILGGSNQPQHF
NA	TRBD1	TRBV5-4	TRBJ2-1	15	TGTGCCAGCAGCTTGGGCACCCGACAGGGGACTGAGCAGTTCTTC	CASSLGTRQGTEQFF
few	TRBD1	TRBV6-1	TRBJ1-2	12	TGTGCCAAAGGGGACAGGGGGCGCGGCTACACCTTC	CAKGDRGRGYTF
NA	NA	TRBV5-4	TRBJ2-7	16	TGTGCCAGCAGCTTGGCCTCCCGGCTAAGAGCATCCGAGCAGTACTTC	CASSLASRLRASEQYF
NA	NA	TRBV27	TRBJ1-5	15	TGTGCCAGCAGCCGGGGGGGGATCCCAACCCAGCCCCAGCATTTT	CASSRGGIPTQPQHF
NA	NA	TRBV29-1	TRBJ2-3	10	TGCAGCACCATGACAGATACGCAGTATTTT	CSTMTDTQYF
few	TRBD1	TRBV29-1	TRBJ1-5	12	TGCAGCGTCCGACAGGGAAATCAGCCCCAGCATTTT	CSVRQGNQPQHF
few	TRBD1	TRBV7-9	TRBJ1-2	16	TGTGCCAGCAGCCTGACAGGGGTCGAACGGTTGAATGGCTACACCTTC	CASSLTGVERLNGYTF
NA	TRBD2	TRBV28	TRBJ2-3	15	TGTGCCAGCAGTTCTCTAGCGGGAGGCACAGATACGCAGTATTTT	CASSSLAGGTDTQYF
NA	NA	TRBV7-8	TRBJ2-7	11	TGTGCCAGCAGCGCTTCCTACGAGCAGTACTTC	CASSASYEQYF
NA	TRBD2	TRBV5-4	TRBJ2-3	16	TGTGCCAGCAGCATTCCACTAGCGGGAGACGCAGATACGCAGTATTTT	CASSIPLAGDADTQYF
NA	TRBD1	TRBV27	TRBJ2-7	14	TGTGCCAGCAGCCCAGACAGGGGGCTGAGAGAGCAGTACTTC	CASSPDRGLREQYF
NA	NA	TRBV28	TRBJ2-3	13	TGTGCCAGCAGTCCGGGACGCACAGATACGCAGTATTTT	CASSPGRTDTQYF
NA	NA	TRBV28	TRBJ1-1	13	TGTGCCAGCAGTCTCGCACAGGGAACTGAAGCTTTCTTT	CASSLAQGTEAFF
NA	NA	TRBV27	TRBJ1-5	16	TGTGCCAGCAGTAGGGGTCCGGGCCTCTCCAATCAGCCCCAGCATTTT	CASSRGPGLSNQPQHF
few	NA	TRBV4-1	TRBJ1-5	17	TGCGCCAGCAGCCACTTCCCTGGGCAGGGTCCCAATCAGCCCCAGCATTTT	CASSHFPGQGPNQPQHF
NA	NA	TRBV7-2	TRBJ1-6	15	TGTGCCAGCAGCTTTTTCAAGGGAGGGAATTCACCCCTCCACTTT	CASSFFKGGNSPLHF
once	TRBD2	TRBV27	TRBJ2-1	15	TGTGCCAGCAGTTCGGTCCTAGCGGGAGCCAATGAGCAGTTCTTC	CASSSVLAGANEQFF
few	TRBD1	TRBV18	TRBJ1-3	15	TGTGCCAGCTCAACCCGGGACAGGGGGAAGGACACCATATATTTT	CASSTRDRGKDTIYF
once	TRBD2	TRBV6-1	TRBJ2-1	14	TGTGCCAGCAGTGAAGCGGGAGGGTACAATGAGCAGTTCTTC	CASSEAGGYNEQFF
NA	NA	TRBV18	TRBJ2-1	16	TGTGCCAGCTCACCACGCCAGGTAGGGACCTACAATGAGCAGTTCTTC	CASSPRQVGTYNEQFF
NA	TRBD2	TRBV19	TRBJ2-4	13	TGTGCCAGTAGTATATCTAGCGGGACGAGTACGTACTTC	CASSISSGTSTYF
many	NA	TRBV5-4	TRBJ2-1	13	TGTGCCAGCAGCTTCACAGGGTACAATGAGCAGTTCTTC	CASSFTGYNEQFF
NA	NA	TRBV18	TRBJ2-1	14	TGTGCCAGCTCACCGGAATCGGGGAAAAATGAGCAGTTCTTC	CASSPESGKNEQFF
NA	TRBD2	TRBV7-3	TRBJ2-5	14	TGTGCCAGCAGCCTCAATAGCGGGACAGAGACCCAGTACTTC	CASSLNSGTETQYF
NA	NA	TRBV10-1	TRBJ2-2	15	TGCGCCAGCAGTGTAGGGGGAGCCGGCACCGGGGAGCTGTTTTTT	CASSVGGAGTGELFF
once	NA	TRBV5-6	TRBJ2-4	17	TGTGCCAGCAGCTTGGAGGTCGGGGGAAGGGCCAAAAACATTCAGTACTTC	CASSLEVGGRAKNIQYF
NA	NA	TRBV27	TRBJ2-2	14	TGTGCCAGCAGTTTGGACAGATACACCGGGGAGCTGTTTTTT	CASSLDRYTGELFF